This paragraph covers one T cell receptor beta chain sequence. This sample is drawn from a study of blood T cell repertoires in COVID-19. Study-level background: COVID-19 samples, acute and convalescent, were from the United States, Italy and Spain. In each case, the material was cDNA or gDNA derived from T cells, B-cell-depleted T cells, or PBMCs.

Germline CDR1 SQVTM, CDR2 ANQGSEA. The CDR3 spans 14 residues. Between the trimmed V and J ends, which lost 2 bases and 0 bases, there was a span of 10 bases. Per the original methods: Amplification of reference gene primers provided the estimated nucleated cell counts. The assay was immunoSEQ multiplex PCR, and TCRdb's table has in-frame clones only and misses some. V, J and clone size derive from that table, while D and trimming were established from the DNA sequence. The profile shows tens of thousands of clones, around 90% of them singletons. Enrollment of patients from Seattle took place during active infection, with longitudinal follow-up.

Sequencing was carried out using peripheral blood. This sequence was found in a man aged 45-65 years with COVID-19, enrolled during active disease. This chain joins TRBV29-1 and TRBJ1-1, with D unresolved. For the CDR3, the DNA is TGCAGCGTTGAACGGGGAATAATGAACACTGAAGCTTTCTTT. Amino acids: CSVERGIMNTEAFF.